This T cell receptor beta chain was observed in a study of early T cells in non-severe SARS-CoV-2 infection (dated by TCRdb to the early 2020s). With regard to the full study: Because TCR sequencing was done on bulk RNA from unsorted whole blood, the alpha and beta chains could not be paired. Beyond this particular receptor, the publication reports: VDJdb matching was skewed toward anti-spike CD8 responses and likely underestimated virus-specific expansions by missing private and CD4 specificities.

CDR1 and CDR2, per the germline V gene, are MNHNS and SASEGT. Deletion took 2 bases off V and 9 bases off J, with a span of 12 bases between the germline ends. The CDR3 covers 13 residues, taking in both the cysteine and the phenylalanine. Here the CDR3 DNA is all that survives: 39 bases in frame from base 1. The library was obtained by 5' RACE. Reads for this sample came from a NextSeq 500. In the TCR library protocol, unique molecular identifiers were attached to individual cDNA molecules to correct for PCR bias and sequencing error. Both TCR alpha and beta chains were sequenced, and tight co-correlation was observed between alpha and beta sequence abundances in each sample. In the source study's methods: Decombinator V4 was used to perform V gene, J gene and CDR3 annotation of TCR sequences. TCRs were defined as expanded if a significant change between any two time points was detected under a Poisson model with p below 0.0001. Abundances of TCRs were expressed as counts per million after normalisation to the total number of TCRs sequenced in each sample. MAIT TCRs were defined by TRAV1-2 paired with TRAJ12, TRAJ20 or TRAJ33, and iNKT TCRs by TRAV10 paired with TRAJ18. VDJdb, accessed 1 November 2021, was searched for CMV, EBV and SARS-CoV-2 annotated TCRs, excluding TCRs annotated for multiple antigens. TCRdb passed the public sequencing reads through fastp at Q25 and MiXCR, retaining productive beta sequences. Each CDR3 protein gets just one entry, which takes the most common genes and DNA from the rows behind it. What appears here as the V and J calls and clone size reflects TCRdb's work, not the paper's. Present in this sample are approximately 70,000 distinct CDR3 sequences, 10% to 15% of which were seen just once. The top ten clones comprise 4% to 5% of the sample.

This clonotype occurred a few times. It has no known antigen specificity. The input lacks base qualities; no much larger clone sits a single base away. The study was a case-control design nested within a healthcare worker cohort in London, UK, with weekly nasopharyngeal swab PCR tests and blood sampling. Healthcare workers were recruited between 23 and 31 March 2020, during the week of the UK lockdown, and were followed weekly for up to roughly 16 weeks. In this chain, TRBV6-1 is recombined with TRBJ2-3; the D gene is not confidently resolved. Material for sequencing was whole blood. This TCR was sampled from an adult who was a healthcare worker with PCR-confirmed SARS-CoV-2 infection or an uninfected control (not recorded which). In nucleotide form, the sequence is TGTGCCAGCAGTGAATGGGAAGGTAGGACGCAGTATTTT. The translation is CASSEWEGRTQYF.